One and the same sample provided the 27 T cell receptor beta chains below, sequenced in a study of STAT5B mutations in CD4+ large granular lymphocyte leukemia. TCRdb keeps only in-frame clones here, not all; method: immunoSEQ multiplex PCR. The sample lists 35,000 to 40,000 clones, almost 85% occurring once. Sequencing was performed on CD4+ T cells from blood buffy coats. These receptors were taken from a human donor in good health.

The chain recombines TRBV20-1 with TRBJ1-2, with TRBD1 matching over 8 bases. From germline, CDR1 is DFQATT and CDR2 SNEGSKA (reference sequence). V dropped 3 bases and J dropped 6; count of bases not matched to a gene: 0. CDR3 size: 11 residues. CDR3 residues: CSARTGDGYTF. The CDR3 bases are TGCAGTGCTAGGACAGGGGATGGCTACACCTTC.

V is TRBV5-1 and J is TRBJ2-7, with 8 bases matching TRBD1. Germline trimming cut 0 bases from V and 3 bases from J; bases unmatched to any gene: 5. Per the germline V gene, CDR1 is SGHRS and CDR2 is YFSETQ. This CDR3 has 15 residues. The CDR3 DNA follows: TGCGCCAGCAGCTTGGATTCCGGACAGGGCTACGAGCAGTACTTC. Amino acid sequence: CASSLDSGQGYEQYF.

This clone was seen more than once but under ten times. The chain recombines TRBV7-9 with TRBJ1-5, with 12 bases aligning to TRBD1. This CDR3 region has 17 residues. V lost 5 bases and J lost 7; bases outside the gene matches: 12. Germline V gives CDR1 SEHNR, CDR2 FQNEAQ (reference sequence). The CDR3 loop is CASSAQAGTGGVQPQHF. CDR3 nucleotides: TGTGCCAGCAGCGCCCAAGCCGGGACAGGGGGCGTGCAGCCCCAGCATTTT. Full variable domain (rest looked up from reference TRBV7-9 and TRBJ1-5): DTGVSQNPRHKITKRGQNVTFRCDPISEHNRLYWYRQTLGQGPEFLTYFQNEAQLEKSRLLSDRFSAERPKGSFSTLEIQRTEQGDSAMYLCASSAQAGTGGVQPQHFGDGTRLSIL.

The chain uses TRBV19 and TRBJ2-5, with D tentatively TRBD1 (5 bases). The germline V and J ends were trimmed by 2 bases and 4 bases, with 14 bases remaining between them. The CDR3 consists of 15 residues. CDR1 and CDR2 from the germline V gene are LNHDA and SQIVND (reference sequence). The CDR3, as DNA: TGTGCCAGTAGTATAAGGGGCGGATTAGGAGAGACCCAGTACTTC. Its protein is CASSIRGGLGETQYF.

DNA for the CDR3: TGTGCCAGCTCGCCCGCGCACGTAGGGGACGGCGGGGAGCTGTTTTTT. It codes for CASSPAHVGDGGELFF. The V gene is TRBV18, the J gene TRBJ2-2, with D perhaps being TRBD1 or TRBD2 (5 bases each). The CDR3 is made up of 16 amino acids. Per germline, CDR1 KGHSH and CDR2 LQKENI. V was pared by 6 bases and J by 7 bases, with 21 bases between.

The chain links TRBV28 to TRBJ2-7; maybe TRBD1 (6 bases). CDR1 is MDHEN and CDR2 is SYDVKM in the germline V gene. The CDR3 loop spans 14 amino acids. V shed 5 bases and J shed 2 bases, with 13 bases lying between them. DNA of the CDR3: TGTGCCAGCAGTCCGAGGGACACCCCCTACGAGCAGTACTTC. It specifies CASSPRDTPYEQYF.

The chain links TRBV19 to TRBJ2-7, with unresolved D. The CDR3 spans 13 residues. Trimming took off 5 bases at V and 4 bases at J, with 12 bases between the two ends. Germline CDR1 is LNHDA and CDR2 is SQIVND (reference sequence). CDR3 region: CASSPPFGYEQYF. The CDR3 DNA reads TGTGCCAGTAGTCCGCCTTTTGGATACGAGCAGTACTTC. The full variable domain, its missing parts supplied by reference TRBV19 and TRBJ2-7, is DGGITQSPKYLFRKEGQNVTLSCEQNLNHDAMYWYRQDPGQGLRLIYYSQIVNDFQKGDIAEGYSVSREKKESFPLTVTSAQKNPTAFYLCASSPPFGYEQYFGPGTRLTVT.

The chain joins TRBV4-1 to TRBJ1-1; no reliable D call. V lost 3 bases to trimming and J lost 0 bases, with 14 bases between them. Germline V gene data show CDR1 as MGHRA and CDR2 as YSYEKL. The CDR3 spans 16 residues. CDR3 sequence: CASSHPMGGLNTEAFF. The CDR3 DNA sequence: TGCGCCAGCAGCCACCCCATGGGCGGTTTGAACACTGAAGCTTTCTTT.

The chain uses TRBV7-6 and TRBJ2-1, with a tentative D call TRBD2 (6 bases). This CDR3 comprises 13 residues. Trimming removed 4 bases from V and 9 bases from J, with 13 bases in between. The germline V gene has CDR1 SGHVS and CDR2 FNYEAQ. The CDR3 bases are TGTGCCAGCAGCTCCCCCGGGACTCCTGAGCAGTTCTTC. It is translated as CASSSPGTPEQFF.

V is TRBV6-5 and J is TRBJ2-7, with 9 bases aligning to TRBD2. CDR3 size: 14 residues. From germline, CDR1 is MNHEY and CDR2 SVGAGI. V was clipped by 4 bases and J by 7 bases; unmatched bases: 8. The CDR3 spells CASSFRLAGREQYF. The CDR3 nucleotides read TGTGCCAGCAGTTTCCGGCTAGCGGGAAGGGAGCAGTACTTC.

J is TRBJ2-5 and V is TRBV6-5, with D possibly being TRBD2 (7 bases). This CDR3 has 14 residues. The V gene's germline CDR1 is MNHEY and CDR2 SVGAGI. The V end was cut by 2 bases, the J end by 5 bases, with 12 bases between. This chain's CDR3 is CASSYRGAAETQYF. Here the CDR3 DNA reads TGTGCCAGCAGTTACCGGGGGGCGGCGGAGACCCAGTACTTC.

The chain recombines TRBV7-9 with TRBJ1-4, with a weak D call TRBD1 (5 bases). Trimming removed 3 bases from V and 8 bases from J, with 13 bases in between. The CDR3 spans 14 residues. CDR1 and CDR2 (germline): SEHNR, FQNEAQ (reference sequence). This CDR3 reads CASSLGEIGEKLFF. Here the CDR3 DNA reads TGTGCCAGCAGCTTGGGGGAGATCGGGGAAAAACTGTTTTTT.

V gene TRBV11-3 combines with J gene TRBJ1-1; D is unclear. This CDR3 contains 13 residues. Looked up from germline, CDR1 is SGHNT and CDR2 is YENEEA. Trimming shortened V by 5 bases and J by 0 bases, and 7 bases separated the two germline ends. This CDR3 reads CASSVRVNTEAFF. Here the CDR3 DNA reads TGTGCCAGCAGCGTAAGGGTGAACACTGAAGCTTTCTTT.

The chain carries TRBV1 and TRBJ2-7; the table's D call of TRBD2 was not tested on the DNA. TRBV1 is classified as a pseudogene. The CDR3 runs 15 residues. The CDR3 loop reads CTSSQPSGDSYEQYF. The DNA of the CDR3 is TGCACCAGCAGCCAACCTAGCGGGGATTCCTACGAGCAGTACTTC.

The chain couples TRBV5-4 to TRBJ2-5; perhaps TRBD1 as D (5 bases). V was shortened by 2 bases and J by 4 bases, with 9 bases between the two germline ends. Germline V CDR1 and CDR2: SGHNT, YYREEE (reference sequence). The CDR3 is made up of 13 amino acids. The CDR3 sequence: CASSFRGGETQYF. The CDR3 nucleotides read TGTGCCAGCAGCTTTAGGGGTGGAGAGACCCAGTACTTC.

The V call is TRBV2, the J call TRBJ1-5, with a tentative D call TRBD1 (5 bases). Germline V gene lookup returns CDR1 SNHLY and CDR2 FYNNEI. V was shortened by 4 bases and J by 4 bases, with 11 bases between the two germline ends. The CDR3 covers 14 residues. Here the CDR3 reads CASSVGTKNQPQHF. The CDR3 DNA reads as TGTGCCAGCAGTGTCGGGACCAAAAATCAGCCCCAGCATTTT.

The chain joins TRBV4-2 to TRBJ2-3; 15 nucleotides align to TRBD2. With 0 bases clipped from V and 5 bases from J, the junction kept 12 bases outside the gene matches. Germline V gene lookup returns CDR1 LGHNA and CDR2 YNFKEQ. The CDR3 is 20 residues long. In DNA form, the CDR3 reads TGTGCCAGCAGCCAAGATTGGACTAGCGGGAGGGCCGGAGCCGAAGATACGCAGTATTTT. Translating it yields CASSQDWTSGRAGAEDTQYF.

This chain connects TRBV7-3 to TRBJ2-5; D may match TRBD1 or TRBD2 (5 bases each). Germline values: CDR1 SGHTA, CDR2 FQGTGA. The CDR3 is 15 residues long. V was trimmed by 5 bases and J by 1 base, leaving 14 bases between them. The CDR3 bases are TGTGCCAGCAGCCGGGATGCAGGGAGCCAAGAGACCCAGTACTTC. This translates into CASSRDAGSQETQYF.

The chain couples TRBV7-3 to TRBJ2-3, with D perhaps matching TRBD2 (6 bases). Trimming removed 5 bases at V and 3 bases at J, with 9 bases between. The CDR3 consists of 13 residues. CDR1 and CDR2 from the germline V gene are SGHTA and FQGTGA. As DNA, the CDR3 is TGTGCCAGCAGCCCGGGAGCGACAGATACGCAGTATTTT. It specifies CASSPGATDTQYF.

The rearrangement uses TRBV2 and TRBJ1-1; 7 bases map to TRBD1. The CDR3 is 14 residues long. The J segment lost 2 bases and the V segment lost 4 bases, leaving 4 bases of the junction unmatched. The germline CDR1 and CDR2 sequences are SNHLY and FYNNEI. Here the CDR3 reads CASSVWDSNTEAFF. For the CDR3, the DNA is TGTGCCAGCAGTGTTTGGGACAGCAACACTGAAGCTTTCTTT.

The V and J genes are TRBV19 and TRBJ2-7, with D unresolved. Germline CDR1 LNHDA, CDR2 SQIVND (reference sequence). Trimming took off 3 bases at V and 2 bases at J, with 5 bases between the two ends. The CDR3 loop spans 12 amino acids. The CDR3 sequence is CASSIPPYEQYF. DNA of the CDR3: TGTGCCAGTAGTATCCCGCCCTACGAGCAGTACTTC. The full variable domain, rest sourced from reference TRBV19 and TRBJ2-7, is DGGITQSPKYLFRKEGQNVTLSCEQNLNHDAMYWYRQDPGQGLRLIYYSQIVNDFQKGDIAEGYSVSREKKESFPLTVTSAQKNPTAFYLCASSIPPYEQYFGPGTRLTVT.

The chain joins TRBV4-1 to TRBJ1-1; D gene uncertain. The germline V gene has CDR1 MGHRA and CDR2 YSYEKL. CDR3 length: 13 amino acids. V lost 0 bases and J 4 bases, leaving 6 bases between the germline ends. The CDR3 here is CASSQDPVTEAFF. CDR3 nucleotides: TGCGCCAGCAGCCAAGACCCCGTCACTGAAGCTTTCTTT.

This clone was seen only a few times. The chain has TRBV28 and TRBJ1-2; maybe TRBD1 (5 bases). V was clipped by 3 bases and J by 7 bases, with 12 bases between them. This CDR3 comprises 13 residues. Germline CDR1 MDHEN, CDR2 SYDVKM. The CDR3 DNA follows: TGTGCCAGCAGTTTGCCCGGGGCACTTGGCTACACCTTC. Translating it yields CASSLPGALGYTF.

The chain uses TRBV5-4 and TRBJ1-6; D gene ambiguous. The CDR3 is made up of 14 amino acids. Germline V gene data show CDR1 as SGHNT and CDR2 as YYREEE (reference sequence). V shed 0 bases and J shed 8 bases, with 9 bases lying between them. The chain's CDR3 is CASSLGTADSPLHF. In DNA form, the CDR3 reads TGTGCCAGCAGCTTGGGGACGGCGGATTCACCCCTCCACTTT.

The V call is TRBV11-3, the J call TRBJ1-1; the D gene is possibly TRBD1 (6 bases). The CDR3 is 13 amino acids. The germline V and J ends were trimmed by 2 bases and 5 bases, with 9 bases remaining between them. Germline CDR1 is SGHNT and CDR2 is YENEEA. The CDR3 DNA follows: TGTGCCAGCAGCTTACAGGGGATGACTGAAGCTTTCTTT. As protein: CASSLQGMTEAFF.

The rearrangement links TRBV5-4 to TRBJ2-7; the D gene is possibly TRBD1 (6 bases). The CDR3 covers 12 residues. Trimming pared 3 bases from V and 5 bases from J, leaving 9 bases between. Germline V lookup: CDR1 SGHNT, CDR2 YYREEE (reference sequence). The CDR3 here is CASSSQGDEQYF. The CDR3 nucleotides read TGTGCCAGCAGCTCACAGGGTGACGAGCAGTACTTC.

The chain links TRBV21-1 to TRBJ1-4; whether TRBD1, the table's D call, matches the DNA was not checked. TRBV21-1 is a documented pseudogene. The CDR3 totals 18 residues. The CDR3 loop reads CASSLRKTTQGVREKLFF. Written as DNA, the CDR3 is TGTGCCAGCAGCCTCCGCAAAACTACGCAGGGGGTAAGGGAAAAACTGTTTTTT.